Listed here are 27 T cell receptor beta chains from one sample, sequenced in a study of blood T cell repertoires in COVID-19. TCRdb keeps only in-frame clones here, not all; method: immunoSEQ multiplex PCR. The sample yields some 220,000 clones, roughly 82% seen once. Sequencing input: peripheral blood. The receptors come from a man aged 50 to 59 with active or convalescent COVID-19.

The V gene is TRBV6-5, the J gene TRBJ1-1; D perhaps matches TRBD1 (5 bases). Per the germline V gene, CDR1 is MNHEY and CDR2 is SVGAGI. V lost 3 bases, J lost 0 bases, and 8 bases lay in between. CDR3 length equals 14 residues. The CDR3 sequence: CASSYTGMNTEAFF. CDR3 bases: TGTGCCAGCAGTTATACAGGAATGAACACTGAAGCTTTCTTT.

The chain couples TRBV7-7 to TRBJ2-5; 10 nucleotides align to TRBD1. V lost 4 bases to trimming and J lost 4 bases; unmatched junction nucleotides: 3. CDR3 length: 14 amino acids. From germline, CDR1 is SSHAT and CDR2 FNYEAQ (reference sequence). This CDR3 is CASSYGQGGETQYF. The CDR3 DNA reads TGTGCCAGCAGCTATGGACAGGGGGGAGAGACCCAGTACTTC.

The CDR3 coding sequence is TGTGCCTGGAGCCGAGGGGGCCAGGGCAATGAGCAGTTCTTC. This gives the protein CAWSRGGQGNEQFF. This sequence joins TRBV30 and TRBJ2-1, with 7 bases identical to TRBD1. Per the germline V gene, CDR1 is GTSNPN and CDR2 is SVGIG (reference sequence). With V trimmed by 3 bases and J by 6 bases, 8 bases remained unmatched. CDR3 size: 14 residues.

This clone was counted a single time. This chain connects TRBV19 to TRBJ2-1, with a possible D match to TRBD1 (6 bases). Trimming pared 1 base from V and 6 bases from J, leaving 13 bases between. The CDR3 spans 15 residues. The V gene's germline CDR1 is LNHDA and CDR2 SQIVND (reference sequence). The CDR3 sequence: CASSIAGWGPNEQFF. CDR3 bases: TGTGCCAGTAGTATAGCGGGTTGGGGGCCCAATGAGCAGTTCTTC.

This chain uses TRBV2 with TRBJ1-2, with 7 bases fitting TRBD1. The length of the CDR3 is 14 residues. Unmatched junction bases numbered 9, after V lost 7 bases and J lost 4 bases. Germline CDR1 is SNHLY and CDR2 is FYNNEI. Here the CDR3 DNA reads TGTGCCAGCATTCCGGACAGGTCGGGCTATGGCTACACCTTC. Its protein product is CASIPDRSGYGYTF.

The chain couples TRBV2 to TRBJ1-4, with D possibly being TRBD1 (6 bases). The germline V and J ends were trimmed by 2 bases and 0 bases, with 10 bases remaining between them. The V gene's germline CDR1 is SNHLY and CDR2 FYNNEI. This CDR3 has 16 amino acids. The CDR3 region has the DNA TGTGCCAGCAGTGAACGGGACACTTCAACTAATGAAAAACTGTTTTTT. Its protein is CASSERDTSTNEKLFF.

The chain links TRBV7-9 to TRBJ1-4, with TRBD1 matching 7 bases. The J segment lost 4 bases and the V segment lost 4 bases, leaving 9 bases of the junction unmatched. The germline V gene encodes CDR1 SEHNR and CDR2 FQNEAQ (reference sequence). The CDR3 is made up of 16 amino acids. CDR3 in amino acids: CASSSRRQGFNEKLFF. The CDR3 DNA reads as TGTGCCAGCAGCTCCCGGAGACAGGGCTTTAATGAAAAACTGTTTTTT.

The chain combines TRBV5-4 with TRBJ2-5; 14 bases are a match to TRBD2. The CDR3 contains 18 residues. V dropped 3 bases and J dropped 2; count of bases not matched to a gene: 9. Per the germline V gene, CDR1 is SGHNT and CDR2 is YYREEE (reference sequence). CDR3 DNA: TGTGCCAGCAGCTGGGGACTAGCGGGGGCCGGTTTTCAAGAGACCCAGTACTTC. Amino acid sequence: CASSWGLAGAGFQETQYF.

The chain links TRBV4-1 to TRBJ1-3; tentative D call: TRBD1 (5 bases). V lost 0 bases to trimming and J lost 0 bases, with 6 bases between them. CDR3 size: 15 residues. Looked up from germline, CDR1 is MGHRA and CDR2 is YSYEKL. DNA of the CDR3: TGCGCCAGCAGCCAAGATCAGGGCTCTGGAAACACCATATATTTT. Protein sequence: CASSQDQGSGNTIYF.

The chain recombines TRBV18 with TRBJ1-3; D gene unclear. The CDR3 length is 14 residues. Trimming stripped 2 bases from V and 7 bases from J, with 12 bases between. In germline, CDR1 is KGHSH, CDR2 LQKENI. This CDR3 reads CASSPTVDGNTIYF. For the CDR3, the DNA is TGTGCCAGCTCACCAACAGTGGATGGGAACACCATATATTTT.

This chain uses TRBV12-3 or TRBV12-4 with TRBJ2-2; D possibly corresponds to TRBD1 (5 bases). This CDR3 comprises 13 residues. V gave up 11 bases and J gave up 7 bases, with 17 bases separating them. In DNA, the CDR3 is TGTGCCTTAAGGAAGCAGGGCTACGGGGAGCTGTTTTTT. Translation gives CALRKQGYGELFF.

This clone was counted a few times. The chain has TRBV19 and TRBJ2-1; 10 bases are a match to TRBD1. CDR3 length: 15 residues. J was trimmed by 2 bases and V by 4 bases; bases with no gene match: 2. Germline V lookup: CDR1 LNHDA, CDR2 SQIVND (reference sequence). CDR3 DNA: TGTGCCAGTAGTACCGGGACAGGGGCCTACAATGAGCAGTTCTTC. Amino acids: CASSTGTGAYNEQFF.

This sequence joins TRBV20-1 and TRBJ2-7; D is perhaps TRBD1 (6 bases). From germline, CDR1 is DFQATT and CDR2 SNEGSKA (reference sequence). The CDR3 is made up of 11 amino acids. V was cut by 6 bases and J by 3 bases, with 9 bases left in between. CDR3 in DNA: TGCAGTGCCCAACAGGGCTACGAGCAGTACTTC. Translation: CSAQQGYEQYF.

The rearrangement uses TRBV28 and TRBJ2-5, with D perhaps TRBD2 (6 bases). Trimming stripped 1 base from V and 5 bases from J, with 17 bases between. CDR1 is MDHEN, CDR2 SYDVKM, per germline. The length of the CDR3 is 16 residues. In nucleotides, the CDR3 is TGTGCCAGCAGTTTATCCCCAGGCGGGACGCCGGAGACCCAGTACTTC. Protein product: CASSLSPGGTPETQYF.

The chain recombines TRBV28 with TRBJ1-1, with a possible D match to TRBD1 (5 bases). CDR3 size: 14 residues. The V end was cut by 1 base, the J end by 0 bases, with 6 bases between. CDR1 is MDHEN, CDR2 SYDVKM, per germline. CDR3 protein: CASSLFRVNTEAFF. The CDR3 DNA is TGTGCCAGCAGTTTATTCAGGGTGAACACTGAAGCTTTCTTT.

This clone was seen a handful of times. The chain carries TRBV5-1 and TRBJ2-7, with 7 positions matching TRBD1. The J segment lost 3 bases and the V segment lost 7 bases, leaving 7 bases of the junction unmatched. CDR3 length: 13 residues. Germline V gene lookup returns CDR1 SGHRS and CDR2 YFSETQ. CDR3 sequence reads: CASGVQGSYEQYF. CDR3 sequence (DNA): TGCGCCAGCGGGGTACAGGGGAGCTACGAGCAGTACTTC.

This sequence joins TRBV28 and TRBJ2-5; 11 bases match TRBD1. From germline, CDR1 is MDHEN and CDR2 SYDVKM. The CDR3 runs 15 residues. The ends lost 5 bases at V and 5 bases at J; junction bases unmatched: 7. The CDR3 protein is CASSPGQGAWETQYF. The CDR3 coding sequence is TGTGCCAGCAGTCCCGGACAGGGGGCTTGGGAGACCCAGTACTTC.

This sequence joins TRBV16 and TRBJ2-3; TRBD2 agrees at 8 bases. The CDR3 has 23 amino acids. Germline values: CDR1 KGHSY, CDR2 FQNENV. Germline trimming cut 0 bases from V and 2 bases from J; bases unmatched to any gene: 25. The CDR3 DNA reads TGTGCCAGCAGCCAATCCCTCCGGAACGACAGGTCGTCTCTTAGCGGGACCACAGATACGCAGTATTTT. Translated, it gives CASSQSLRNDRSSLSGTTDTQYF.

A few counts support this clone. In DNA form, the CDR3 reads TGTGCCAGCAGCTCCTCGCGGGGGTTCGTCACTAATGAAAAACTGTTTTTT. Translation gives CASSSSRGFVTNEKLFF. The chain combines TRBV7-8 with TRBJ1-4, with D maybe TRBD1 (5 bases). Trimming took 4 bases from V and 2 from J, leaving 17 bases between them. This CDR3 is built from 17 residues. Germline V gives CDR1 SGHVS, CDR2 FQNEAQ.

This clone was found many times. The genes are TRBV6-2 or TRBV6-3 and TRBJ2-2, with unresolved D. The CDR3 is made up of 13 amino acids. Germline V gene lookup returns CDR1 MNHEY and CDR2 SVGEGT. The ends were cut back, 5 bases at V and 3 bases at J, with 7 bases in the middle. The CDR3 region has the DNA TGTGCCAGCAGTCAGACTGACACCGGGGAGCTGTTTTTT. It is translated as CASSQTDTGELFF.

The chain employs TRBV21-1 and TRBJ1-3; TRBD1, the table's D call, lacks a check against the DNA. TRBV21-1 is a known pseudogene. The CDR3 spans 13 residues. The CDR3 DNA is TGTGCCAGCAGACAGGGTAGTGGAAACACCATATATTTT. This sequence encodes CASRQGSGNTIYF.

The CDR3 loop is CASSQTGGHQPQHF. The CDR3 bases are TGTGCCAGCTCACAGACAGGGGGCCATCAGCCCCAGCATTTT. The gene calls are TRBV18 and TRBJ1-5, with TRBD1 identical over 10 bases. V lost 4 bases, J lost 5 bases, and 2 bases stayed unmatched. The CDR3 is 14 amino acids. CDR1 is KGHSH, CDR2 LQKENI, per germline. Filled out from reference TRBV18 and TRBJ1-5, the complete variable domain reads NAGVMQNPRHLVRRRGQEARLRCSPMKGHSHVYWYRQLPEEGLKFMVYLQKENIIDESGMPKERFSAEFPKEGPSILRIQQVVRGDSAAYFCASSQTGGHQPQHFGDGTRLSIL.

The CDR3 region has the DNA TGTGCCAGCAGTTCTACAGGGGGATATTCACCCCTCCACTTT. Residues: CASSSTGGYSPLHF. This chain links TRBV28 with TRBJ1-6; 8 bases fit TRBD1. CDR3 length: 14 residues. Trimming took 4 bases from V and 8 from J; bases not matched to a gene: 4. Germline V gives CDR1 MDHEN, CDR2 SYDVKM.

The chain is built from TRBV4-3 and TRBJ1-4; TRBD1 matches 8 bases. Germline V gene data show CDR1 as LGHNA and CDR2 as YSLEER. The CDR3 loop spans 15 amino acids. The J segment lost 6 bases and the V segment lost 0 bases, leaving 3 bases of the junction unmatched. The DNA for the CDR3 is TGCGCCAGCAGCCAAGAGTACAGGGGGGATGAAAAACTGTTTTTT. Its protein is CASSQEYRGDEKLFF.

In DNA form, the CDR3 reads TGCGCCAGCAGCAACAACAGGGTGTCTAGCACAGATACGCAGTATTTT. Amino acid sequence: CASSNNRVSSTDTQYF. The chain carries TRBV5-1 and TRBJ2-3; the D gene is possibly TRBD1 (6 bases). V lost 4 bases to trimming and J lost 0 bases, with 15 bases between them. The germline V gene has CDR1 SGHRS and CDR2 YFSETQ. There are 16 residues in the CDR3.

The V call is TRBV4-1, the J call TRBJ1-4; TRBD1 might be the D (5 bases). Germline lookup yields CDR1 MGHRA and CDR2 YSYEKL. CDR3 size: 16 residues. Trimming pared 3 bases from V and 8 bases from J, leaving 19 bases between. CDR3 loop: CASSQHGVSRGEKLFF. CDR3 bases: TGCGCCAGCAGCCAGCATGGGGTGTCTCGGGGGGAAAAACTGTTTTTT.

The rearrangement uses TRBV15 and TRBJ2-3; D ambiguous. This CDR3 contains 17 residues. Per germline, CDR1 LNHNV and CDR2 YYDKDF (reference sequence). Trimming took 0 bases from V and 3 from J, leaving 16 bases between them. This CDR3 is CATSRDRPRVLTDTQYF. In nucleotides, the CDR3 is TGTGCCACCAGCAGAGATCGGCCTCGGGTGTTAACAGATACGCAGTATTTT. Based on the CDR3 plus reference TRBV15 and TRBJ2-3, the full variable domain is DAMVIQNPRYQVTQFGKPVTLSCSQTLNHNVMYWYQQKSSQAPKLLFHYYDKDFNNEADTPDNFQSRRPNTSFCFLDIRSPGLGDTAMYLCATSRDRPRVLTDTQYFGPGTRLTVL.